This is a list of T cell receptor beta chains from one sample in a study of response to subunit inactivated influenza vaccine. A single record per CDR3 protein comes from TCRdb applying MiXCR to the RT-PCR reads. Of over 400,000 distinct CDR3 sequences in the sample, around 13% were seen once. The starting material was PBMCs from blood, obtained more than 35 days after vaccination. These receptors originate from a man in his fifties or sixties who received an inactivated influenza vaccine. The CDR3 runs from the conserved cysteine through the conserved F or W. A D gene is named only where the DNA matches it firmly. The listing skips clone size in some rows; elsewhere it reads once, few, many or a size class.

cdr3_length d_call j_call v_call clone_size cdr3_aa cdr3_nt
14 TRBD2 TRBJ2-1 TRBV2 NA CASKDGRAGREQFF TGTGCCAGCAAGGACGGGAGGGCCGGAAGGGAGCAGTTCTTC
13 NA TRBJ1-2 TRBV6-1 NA CASSEQGIGGYTF TGTGCCAGCAGTGAGCAGGGTATCGGTGGCTACACCTTC
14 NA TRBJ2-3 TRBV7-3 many CASSLSPGADTQYF TGTGCCAGCAGCTTATCACCTGGGGCAGATACGCAGTATTTT
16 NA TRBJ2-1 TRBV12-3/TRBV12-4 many CASSSTGGGSYNEQFF TGTGCCAGCAGTTCGACCGGAGGTGGCTCCTACAATGAGCAGTTCTTC
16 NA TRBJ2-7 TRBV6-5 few CASSSQGRGAPYEQYF TGTGCCAGCAGTTCCCAGGGAAGGGGGGCCCCCTACGAGCAGTACTTC
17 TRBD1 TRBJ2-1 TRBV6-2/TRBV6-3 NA CASSRYRDSIGDNEQFF TGTGCCAGCAGTCGATACCGGGACAGCATAGGGGACAATGAGCAGTTCTTC
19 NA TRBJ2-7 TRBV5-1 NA CASSLARSRTATFPYEQYF TGCGCCAGCAGCTTGGCTAGATCCCGGACAGCTACTTTTCCCTACGAGCAGTACTTC
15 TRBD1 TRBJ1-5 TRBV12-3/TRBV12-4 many CASSPGTGGIWPQHF TGTGCCAGCAGTCCCGGGACAGGGGGTATTTGGCCCCAGCATTTT
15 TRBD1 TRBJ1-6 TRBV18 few CASSPQGTANSPLHF TGTGCCAGCTCACCACAAGGGACAGCAAATTCACCCCTCCACTTT
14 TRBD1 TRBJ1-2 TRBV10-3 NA CAITPGQGTRGHTF TGTGCCATCACCCCGGGACAGGGCACCCGGGGCCACACCTTC
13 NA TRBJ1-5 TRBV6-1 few CASSEYRYQPQHF TGTGCCAGCAGTGAATACAGGTATCAGCCCCAGCATTTT
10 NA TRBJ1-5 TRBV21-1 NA CASSKKAQHF TGTGCCAGCAGCAAAAAGGCCCAGCATTTT
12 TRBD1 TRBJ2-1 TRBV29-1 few CSVVAGTGEQFF TGCAGCGTTGTCGCCGGGACAGGGGAGCAGTTCTTC
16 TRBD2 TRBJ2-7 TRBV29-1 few CSSFDQSGSPSYEQYF TGCAGCTCGTTCGACCAAAGCGGGAGCCCTTCCTACGAGCAGTACTTC
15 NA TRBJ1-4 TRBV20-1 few CSASNFVGRSEKLFF TGCAGTGCTAGCAATTTCGTGGGCCGGAGTGAAAAACTGTTTTTT
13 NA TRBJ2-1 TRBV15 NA CATSSETGTRQFF TGTGCCACCAGCAGTGAAACCGGGACTCGCCAGTTCTTC
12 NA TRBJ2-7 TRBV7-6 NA CASSSFDREQYF TGTGCCAGCAGCAGCTTCGATCGTGAGCAGTACTTC
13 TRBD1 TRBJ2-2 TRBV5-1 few CASRTGNTGELFF TGCGCCAGCCGGACAGGGAACACCGGGGAGCTGTTTTTT
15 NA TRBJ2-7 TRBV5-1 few CASSLVGSRSYEQYF TGCGCCAGCAGCTTGGTGGGCAGCCGCTCCTACGAGCAGTACTTC
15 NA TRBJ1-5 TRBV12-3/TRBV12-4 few CASRVGGNSNQPQHF TGTGCCAGCAGAGTTGGGGGGAATAGCAATCAGCCCCAGCATTTT
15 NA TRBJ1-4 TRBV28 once CASKQPAERGEKLFF TGTGCCAGCAAACAACCTGCGGAACGGGGTGAAAAACTGTTTTTT
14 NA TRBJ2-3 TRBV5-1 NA CASSLDSKRDTQYF TGCGCCAGCAGCTTGGACTCTAAAAGGGATACGCAGTATTTT
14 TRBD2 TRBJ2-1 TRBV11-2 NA CASSWGGAYNEQFF TGTGCCAGCAGCTGGGGGGGGGCCTACAATGAGCAGTTCTTC
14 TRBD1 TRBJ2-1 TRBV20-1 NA CSARGDSVYNEQFF TGCAGTGCTAGGGGGGACAGTGTCTACAATGAGCAGTTCTTC
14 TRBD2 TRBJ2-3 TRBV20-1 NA CSARGLAGSDTQYF TGCAGTGCTAGAGGACTAGCGGGGTCAGATACGCAGTATTTT
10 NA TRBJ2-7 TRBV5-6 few CASGVDEQYF TGTGCCAGCGGGGTAGACGAGCAGTACTTC
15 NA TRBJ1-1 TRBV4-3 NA CASSQDLLGPFQAFF TGCGCCAGCAGCCAAGATTTACTGGGGCCATTTCAGGCTTTCTTT
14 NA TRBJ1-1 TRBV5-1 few CASSSHTGSTEAFF TGCGCCAGCAGCTCCCATACAGGGAGCACTGAAGCTTTCTTT
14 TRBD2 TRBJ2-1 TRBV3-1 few CASSHGTSADEQFF TGTGCCAGCAGCCACGGGACTAGTGCTGATGAGCAGTTCTTC
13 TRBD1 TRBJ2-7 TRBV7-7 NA CASSPTGSGEQYF TGTGCTAGCAGCCCGACAGGGAGCGGCGAGCAGTACTTC
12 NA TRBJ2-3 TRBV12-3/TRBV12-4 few CASSSQTDTQYF TGTGCCAGCAGTTCGCAGACTGATACGCAGTATTTT
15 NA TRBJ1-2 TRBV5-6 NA CASSLGASPVYGYTF TGTGCCAGCAGCTTGGGTGCAAGCCCGGTGTATGGCTACACCTTC
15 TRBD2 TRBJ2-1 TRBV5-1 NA CASSYGTSGVGEQFF TGCGCCAGCAGTTACGGGACTAGCGGGGTTGGAGAGCAGTTCTTC
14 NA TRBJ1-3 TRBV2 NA CASTDAPYGNTIYF TGTGCCAGCACTGACGCCCCGTATGGAAACACCATATATTTT
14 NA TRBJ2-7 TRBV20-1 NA CSASRQESSYEQYF TGCAGTGCTTCTAGACAGGAGAGTTCCTACGAGCAGTACTTC
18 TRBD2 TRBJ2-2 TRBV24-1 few CATSDTPVLAGASGELFF TGTGCCACCAGTGATACTCCGGTACTAGCGGGAGCAAGCGGGGAGCTGTTTTTT
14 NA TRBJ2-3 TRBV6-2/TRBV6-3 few CASIGLSSTDTQYF TGTGCCAGCATTGGACTGAGCAGCACAGATACGCAGTATTTT
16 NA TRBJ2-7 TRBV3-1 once CASSHYLLTGSNEQYF TGTGCCAGCAGCCACTATCTGTTGACAGGATCGAACGAGCAGTACTTC
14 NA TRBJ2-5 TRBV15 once CATSRELAASVQYF TGTGCCACCAGCAGAGAACTGGCGGCCAGCGTCCAGTACTTC
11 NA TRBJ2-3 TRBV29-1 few CSVISTDTQYF TGCAGCGTGATTAGCACAGATACGCAGTATTTT
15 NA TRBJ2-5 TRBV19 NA CASSMRATNQETQYF TGTGCCAGTAGTATGCGAGCCACGAACCAAGAGACCCAGTACTTC
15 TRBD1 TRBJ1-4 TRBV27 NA CASSLFGTEDEKLFF TGTGCCAGCAGTTTATTTGGGACAGAGGATGAAAAACTGTTTTTT
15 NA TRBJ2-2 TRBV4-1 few CASSQPGRYPGELFF TGCGCCAGCAGCCAACCCGGCAGGTACCCTGGGGAGCTGTTTTTT
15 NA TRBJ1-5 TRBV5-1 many CATGAPAYSNQPQHF TGCGCCACCGGGGCCCCGGCCTATAGCAATCAGCCCCAGCATTTT
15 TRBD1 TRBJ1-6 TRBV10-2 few CASRSQDRGGSPLHF TGCGCCAGCAGGTCTCAGGACAGGGGAGGTTCACCCCTCCACTTT
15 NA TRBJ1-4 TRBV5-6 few CASRDRTAEGEKLFF TGTGCCAGCAGAGACCGGACAGCGGAGGGTGAAAAACTGTTTTTT
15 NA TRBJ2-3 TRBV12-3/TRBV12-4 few CASSLEPEITDTQYF TGTGCCAGCAGTTTGGAACCGGAGATCACAGATACGCAGTATTTT
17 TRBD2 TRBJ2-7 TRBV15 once CATSRGPGLADIYGQYF TGTGCCACCAGCAGAGGCCCGGGACTAGCGGACATATACGGGCAGTACTTC
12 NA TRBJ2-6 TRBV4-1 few CASSHVLDVLTF TGCGCCAGCAGCCACGTCTTGGACGTCCTGACTTTC
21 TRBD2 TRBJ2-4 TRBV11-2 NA CASSLVPGLAGALRPKNIQYF TGTGCCAGCAGCTTAGTCCCTGGACTAGCGGGGGCCCTTAGGCCCAAAAACATTCAGTACTTC
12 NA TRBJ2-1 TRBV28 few CASTVRYNEQFF TGTGCCAGCACCGTGCGGTACAATGAGCAGTTCTTC
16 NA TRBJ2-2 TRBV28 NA CASSPPDRGYTGELFF TGTGCCAGCAGTCCCCCGGACAGAGGGTACACCGGGGAGCTGTTTTTT
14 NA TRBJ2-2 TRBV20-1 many CSARKRKPTGELFF TGCAGTGCTAGGAAGAGGAAACCCACCGGGGAGCTGTTTTTT
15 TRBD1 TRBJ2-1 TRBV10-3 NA CAISESRRQGGEQFF TGTGCCATCAGTGAGTCTCGTCGACAGGGGGGAGAGCAGTTCTTC
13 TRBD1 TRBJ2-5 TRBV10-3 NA CANAADRAETQYF TGTGCCAACGCAGCGGACAGGGCCGAGACCCAGTACTTC
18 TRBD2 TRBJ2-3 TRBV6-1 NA CASSLLAGGQLSTDTQYF TGTGCCAGCAGCCTCCTAGCGGGAGGACAACTAAGCACAGATACGCAGTATTTT
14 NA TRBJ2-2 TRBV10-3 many CAINRPQDAGELFF TGTGCCATCAATAGACCCCAGGACGCCGGGGAGCTGTTTTTT
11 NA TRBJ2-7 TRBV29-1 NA CSVEQGYEQYF TGCAGCGTTGAGCAAGGGTACGAGCAGTACTTC
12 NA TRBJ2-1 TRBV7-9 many CASRGLANEQFF TGTGCCAGCAGAGGGCTGGCCAATGAGCAGTTCTTC